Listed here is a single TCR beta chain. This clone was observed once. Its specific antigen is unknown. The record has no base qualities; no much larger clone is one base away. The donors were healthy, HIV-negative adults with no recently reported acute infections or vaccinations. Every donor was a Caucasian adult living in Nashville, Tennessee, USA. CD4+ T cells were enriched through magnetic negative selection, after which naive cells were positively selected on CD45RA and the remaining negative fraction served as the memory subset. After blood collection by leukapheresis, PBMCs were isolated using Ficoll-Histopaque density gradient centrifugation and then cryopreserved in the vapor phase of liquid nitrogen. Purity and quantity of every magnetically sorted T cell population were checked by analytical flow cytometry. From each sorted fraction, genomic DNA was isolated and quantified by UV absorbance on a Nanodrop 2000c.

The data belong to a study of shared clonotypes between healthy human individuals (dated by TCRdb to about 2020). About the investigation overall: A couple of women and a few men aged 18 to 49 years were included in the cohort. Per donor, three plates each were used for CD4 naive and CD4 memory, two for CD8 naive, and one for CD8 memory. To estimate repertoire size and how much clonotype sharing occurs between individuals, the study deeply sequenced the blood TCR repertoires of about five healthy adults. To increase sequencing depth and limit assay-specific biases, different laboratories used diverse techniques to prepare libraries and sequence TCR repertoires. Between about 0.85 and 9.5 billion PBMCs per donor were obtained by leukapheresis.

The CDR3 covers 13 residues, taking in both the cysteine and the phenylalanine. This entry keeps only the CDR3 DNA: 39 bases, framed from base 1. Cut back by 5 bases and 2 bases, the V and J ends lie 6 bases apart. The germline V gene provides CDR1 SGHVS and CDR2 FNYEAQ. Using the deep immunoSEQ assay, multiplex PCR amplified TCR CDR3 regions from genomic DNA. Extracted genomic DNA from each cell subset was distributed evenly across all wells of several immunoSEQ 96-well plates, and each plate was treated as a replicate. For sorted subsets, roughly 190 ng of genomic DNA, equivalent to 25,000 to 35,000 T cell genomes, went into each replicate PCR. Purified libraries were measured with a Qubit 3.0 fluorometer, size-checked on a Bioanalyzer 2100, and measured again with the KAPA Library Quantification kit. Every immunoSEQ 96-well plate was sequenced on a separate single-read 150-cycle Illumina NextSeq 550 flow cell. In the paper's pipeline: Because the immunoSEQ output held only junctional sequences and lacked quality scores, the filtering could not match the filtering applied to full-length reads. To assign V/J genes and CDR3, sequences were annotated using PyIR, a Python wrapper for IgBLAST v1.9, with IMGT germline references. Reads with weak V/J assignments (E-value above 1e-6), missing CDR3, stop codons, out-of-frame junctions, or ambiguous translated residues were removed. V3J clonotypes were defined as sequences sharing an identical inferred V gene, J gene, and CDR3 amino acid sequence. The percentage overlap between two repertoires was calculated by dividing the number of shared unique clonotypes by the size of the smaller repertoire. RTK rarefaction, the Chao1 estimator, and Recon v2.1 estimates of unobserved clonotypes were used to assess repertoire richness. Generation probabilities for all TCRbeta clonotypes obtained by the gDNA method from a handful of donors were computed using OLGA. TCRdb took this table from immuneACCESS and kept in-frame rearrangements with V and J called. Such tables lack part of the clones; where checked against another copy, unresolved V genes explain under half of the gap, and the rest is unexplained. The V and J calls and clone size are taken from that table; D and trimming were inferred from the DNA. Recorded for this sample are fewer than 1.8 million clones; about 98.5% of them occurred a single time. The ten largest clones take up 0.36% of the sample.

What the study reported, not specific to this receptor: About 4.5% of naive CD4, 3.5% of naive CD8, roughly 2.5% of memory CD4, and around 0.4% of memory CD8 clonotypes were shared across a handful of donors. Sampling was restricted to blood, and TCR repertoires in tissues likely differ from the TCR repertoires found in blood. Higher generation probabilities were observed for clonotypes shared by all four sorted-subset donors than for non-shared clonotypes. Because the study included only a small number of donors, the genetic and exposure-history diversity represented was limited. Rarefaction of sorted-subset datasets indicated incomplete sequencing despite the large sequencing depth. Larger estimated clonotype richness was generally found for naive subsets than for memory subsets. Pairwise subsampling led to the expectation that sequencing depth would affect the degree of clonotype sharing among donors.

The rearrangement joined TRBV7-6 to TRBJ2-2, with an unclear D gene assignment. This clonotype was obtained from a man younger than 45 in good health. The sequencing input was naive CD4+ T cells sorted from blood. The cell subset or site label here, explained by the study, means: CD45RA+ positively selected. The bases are TGTGCCAGCAGCCTAACTAACACCGGGGAGCTGTTTTTT. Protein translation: CASSLTNTGELFF.